The clone carrying this T cell receptor (beta chain) was detected only a few times. Its specificity is unknown. Data came from immunoSEQ multiplex PCR; TCRdb stores just in-frame clones and leaves some out. The repertoire consists of about 39,000 clones, with 79% occurring once and the leading ten covering less than 25%. Unmatched junction bases numbered 13, after V lost 4 bases and J lost 14 bases. CDR1 is SGHTA and CDR2 is FQGTGA in the germline V gene. This CDR3 comprises 14 residues. Chemo-refractory metastatic non-small-cell lung cancer patients received focal radiation with ipilimumab CTLA-4 blockade. The record originates from a study of radiotherapy plus CTLA-4 blockade in lung cancer. Study at large: Of the patients, roughly 20% showed objective responses and roughly 30% attained disease control. Study-level results: Response, reportedly, was best predicted by interferon-beta along with early blood T cell clone dynamics. Blood TCR clones of tumor origin expanded after radiotherapy plus ipilimumab.

J is TRBJ2-1 and V is TRBV7-3; 8 bases line up with TRBD2. The receptor was isolated from a human donor with non-small cell lung cancer that progressed on radiotherapy plus ipilimumab. The sequences come from peripheral blood, collected from a patient treated with radiotherapy plus ipilimumab. The CDR3 DNA is TGTGCCAGCAGCTCGACCGGACTAGCCGGTAATAAGTTCTTC. This encodes CASSSTGLAGNKFF.